This entry concerns a single TCR beta chain. The CDR3 sequence is 13 residues long. The ends were cut back, 3 bases at V and 8 bases at J, with 12 bases in the middle. The germline CDR1 and CDR2 sequences are KGHDR and SFDVKD. Method: immunoSEQ multiplex PCR; TCRdb's copy keeps in-frame clones and lacks some. The sample lists about 93,000 clones; under 90% were seen once. This specimen comes from a study of blood T cell repertoires in COVID-19. As for the study in general: Both acute and convalescent COVID-19 samples were obtained from the United States, Italy and Spain.

The chain links TRBV24-1 to TRBJ1-2, with a possible D match to TRBD1 (5 bases). The receptor was isolated from a human donor with active COVID-19. The donor label of this sample is uncertain. The sequenced sample consisted of peripheral blood. The CDR3 DNA follows: TGTGCCACCAGTGATGGACGGAGGGGAGGCTACACCTTC. It yields the protein CATSDGRRGGYTF.